Listed below are T cell receptor beta chains from one sample, sequenced in a study of T cell responses to AZD1222 COVID-19 vaccine. Data came from immunoSEQ multiplex PCR; TCRdb stores just in-frame clones and leaves some out. The table has about 130,000 clones, approximately 90% seen once. The source was peripheral blood, collected on day 0 of AZD1222 vaccination. Receptor source: an adult in good health. Both conserved end residues are part of each CDR3. Fields, in order: J gene, D gene, V gene, clone size, CDR3 protein, CDR3 DNA. The D gene is left open where the match is weak. Only some rows state a clone size, as once, few, many or a class for expanded clones.

TRBJ1-5 | - | TRBV30 | few | CAWSLTAGGNNQPQHF | TGTGCCTGGAGTCTCACCGCGGGGGGCAACAATCAGCCCCAGCATTTT
TRBJ1-1 | - | TRBV27 | - | CASSVRFLVTEAFF | TGTGCCAGCAGTGTAAGGTTTCTCGTGACTGAAGCTTTCTTT
TRBJ1-3 | - | TRBV6-1 | - | CASSESGTHHTIYF | TGTGCCAGCAGTGAAAGTGGGACACACCACACCATATATTTT
TRBJ1-1 | - | TRBV5-4 | - | CASSSRAFPEAFF | TGTGCCAGCAGCAGCAGGGCTTTTCCGGAAGCTTTCTTT
TRBJ1-1 | - | TRBV6-5 | - | CASRTQNTEAFF | TGTGCCAGCAGAACACAGAACACTGAAGCTTTCTTT
TRBJ1-3 | - | TRBV4-1 | - | CASTTTILTGNTIYF | TGCGCCAGCACCACAACGATTCTTACTGGAAACACCATATATTTT
TRBJ1-3 | TRBD1 | TRBV28 | - | CASRSGQGFTGNTIYF | TGTGCCAGCAGGTCCGGACAGGGGTTTACCGGAAACACCATATATTTT
TRBJ2-1 | TRBD2 | TRBV7-3 | - | CASVAGGKQFF | TGTGCCAGCGTAGCGGGGGGAAAGCAGTTCTTC
TRBJ1-2 | - | TRBV18 | - | CASSPTGADGYTF | TGTGCCAGCTCACCGACGGGGGCAGATGGCTACACCTTC
TRBJ2-7 | - | TRBV5-8 | - | CASSFLIAGAYEQYF | TGTGCCAGCAGCTTTTTGATCGCAGGGGCCTACGAGCAGTACTTC
TRBJ2-1 | - | TRBV13 | - | CASRGNRRNEQFF | TGTGCCAGCAGGGGTAATAGGAGGAATGAGCAGTTCTTC
TRBJ1-1 | TRBD1 | TRBV27 | once | CASSHGQGAYTEAFF | TGTGCCAGCAGTCACGGACAGGGGGCCTACACTGAAGCTTTCTTT
TRBJ2-5 | - | TRBV7-3 | - | CASSLNGGALETQYF | TGTGCCAGCAGCTTAAATGGCGGGGCCCTTGAGACCCAGTACTTC
TRBJ1-2 | TRBD1 | TRBV18 | - | CASSPYGQGNYGYTF | TGTGCCAGCTCACCGTACGGACAGGGTAACTATGGCTACACCTTC
TRBJ2-3 | - | TRBV3-1/TRBV3-2 | - | CASSQAGTDTQYF | TGTGCCAGCAGCCAAGCGGGCACAGATACGCAGTATTTT
TRBJ2-5 | TRBD1 | TRBV5-1 | - | CASTGQASRGETQYF | TGCGCCAGCACCGGACAGGCGTCAAGGGGAGAGACCCAGTACTTC
TRBJ2-2 | - | TRBV7-9 | - | CASSSGTVNTGELFF | TGTGCCAGCAGCTCCGGGACGGTGAACACCGGGGAGCTGTTTTTT
TRBJ2-5 | - | TRBV24-1 | - | CATSDPGFETQYF | TGTGCCACCAGTGATCCAGGGTTCGAGACCCAGTACTTC
TRBJ1-5 | - | TRBV30 | - | CAWSVGADQPQHF | TGTGCCTGGAGTGTAGGGGCCGATCAGCCCCAGCATTTT
TRBJ1-1 | - | TRBV4-1 | - | CASSQASGATEAFF | TGCGCCAGCAGCCAAGCCTCCGGTGCCACTGAAGCTTTCTTT
TRBJ2-1 | TRBD2 | TRBV9 | few | CASSVTVWAGEEYNEQFF | TGTGCCAGCAGCGTGACGGTTTGGGCGGGAGAAGAGTACAATGAGCAGTTCTTC
TRBJ1-5 | - | TRBV5-5 | - | CASSYLRTQTALQPQHF | TGTGCCAGCAGCTACTTACGGACTCAGACAGCCCTTCAGCCCCAGCATTTT
TRBJ2-7 | - | TRBV28 | - | CASSLWETYEQYF | TGTGCCAGCAGTTTATGGGAAACCTACGAGCAGTACTTC
TRBJ2-4 | - | TRBV6-1 | once | CASSERVRSPFAKNIQYF | TGTGCCAGCAGTGAACGGGTTCGTTCGCCATTCGCCAAAAACATTCAGTACTTC
TRBJ2-5 | TRBD2 | TRBV7-3 | - | CASSLLAGGPETQYF | TGTGCCAGCAGCTTATTAGCGGGGGGGCCGGAGACCCAGTACTTC
TRBJ1-1 | - | TRBV3-1/TRBV3-2 | many | CASSQGRTWGWTEAFF | TGTGCCAGCAGCCAAGGCAGGACCTGGGGATGGACTGAAGCTTTCTTT
TRBJ2-7 | - | TRBV2 | - | CASSGLTGKGLYEQYF | TGTGCCAGCAGTGGGCTGACAGGGAAGGGACTCTACGAGCAGTACTTC
TRBJ2-4 | TRBD2 | TRBV6-5 | - | CASSLLAGGAKNIQYF | TGTGCCAGCAGTTTACTAGCGGGGGGTGCCAAAAACATTCAGTACTTC
TRBJ2-3 | TRBD2 | TRBV7-9 | - | CASSPGLVSTDTQYF | TGTGCCAGCAGCCCGGGACTAGTGAGCACAGATACGCAGTATTTT
TRBJ1-2 | - | TRBV5-6 | - | CASSLLINYGYTF | TGTGCCAGCAGCTTGCTGATTAACTATGGCTACACCTTC
TRBJ1-2 | TRBD1 | TRBV19 | once | CASSPGTDYLSYTF | TGTGCCAGTAGTCCCGGGACAGACTATCTTAGCTACACCTTC
TRBJ2-7 | - | TRBV7-2 | once | CASSPETGIVTSYEQYF | TGTGCCAGCAGCCCGGAAACAGGGATCGTAACCTCCTACGAGCAGTACTTC
TRBJ1-1 | TRBD1 | TRBV19 | - | CASSVTTGYTEAFF | TGTGCCAGTAGTGTAACGACAGGGTACACTGAAGCTTTCTTT
TRBJ1-1 | - | TRBV15 | - | CATSRDRVTNTEAFF | TGTGCCACCAGCAGAGACAGGGTGACGAACACTGAAGCTTTCTTT
TRBJ2-7 | TRBD2 | TRBV4-2 | - | CASSRTSSGRAGEEQYF | TGTGCCAGCAGCCGTACTTCTAGCGGGAGGGCCGGAGAAGAGCAGTACTTC
TRBJ2-3 | - | TRBV11-1 | once | CASSSRLEDTDTQYF | TGTGCCAGCAGCTCCCGCCTTGAAGACACAGATACGCAGTATTTT
TRBJ2-3 | - | TRBV14 | - | CASSQLMADTQYF | TGTGCCAGCAGCCAGCTAATGGCAGATACGCAGTATTTT
TRBJ2-1 | TRBD1 | TRBV24-1 | few | CATSPGQGYNEQFF | TGTGCCACCAGCCCGGGACAGGGGTACAATGAGCAGTTCTTC
TRBJ2-2 | - | TRBV5-1 | - | CASSLGLTTNTGELFF | TGCGCCAGCAGCTTGGGTCTCACGACGAACACCGGGGAGCTGTTTTTT
TRBJ1-2 | - | TRBV25-1 | - | CASSDRADPGSRNYGYTF | TGTGCCAGCAGTGATAGGGCCGATCCAGGGTCTCGGAACTATGGCTACACCTTC
TRBJ1-1 | TRBD1 | TRBV7-9 | - | CASSEDRVSAEAFF | TGTGCCAGCAGCGAGGACAGGGTCTCTGCTGAAGCTTTCTTT
TRBJ2-1 | TRBD1 | TRBV7-2 | - | CASSFRQGIYNEQFF | TGTGCCAGCAGCTTTCGACAGGGTATCTACAATGAGCAGTTCTTC
TRBJ2-3 | - | TRBV9 | once | CASSSGLVDTQYF | TGTGCCAGCAGCAGCGGACTCGTCGATACGCAGTATTTT
TRBJ1-2 | - | TRBV28 | - | CASSIGQSLYYGYTF | TGTGCCAGCAGTATAGGACAGAGCCTTTACTATGGCTACACCTTC
TRBJ1-2 | TRBD1 | TRBV7-8 | - | CASSVTGSGYGYTF | TGTGCCAGCAGCGTGACAGGGTCGGGCTATGGCTACACCTTC
TRBJ1-5 | - | TRBV19 | - | CASKLSGWTSNQPQHF | TGTGCCAGTAAACTCTCGGGCTGGACCAGCAATCAGCCCCAGCATTTT
TRBJ1-1 | - | TRBV27 | - | CASSLSPLSLEAFF | TGTGCCAGCAGTTTATCCCCTCTGAGCCTTGAAGCTTTCTTT
TRBJ2-1 | - | TRBV7-7 | - | CASSQTQPGVGTYNEQFF | TGTGCCAGCAGCCAAACGCAACCGGGGGTTGGAACCTACAATGAGCAGTTCTTC
TRBJ2-6 | TRBD1 | TRBV10-2 | - | CASRDRAGANVLTF | TGCGCCAGCCGGGACAGGGCTGGGGCCAACGTCCTGACTTTC
TRBJ2-7 | - | TRBV5-1 | - | CASSVGGEQYF | TGCGCCAGCAGCGTGGGTGGGGAGCAGTACTTC
TRBJ2-1 | - | TRBV3-1/TRBV3-2 | - | CASSQVRAISDEQFF | TGTGCCAGCAGCCAAGTGCGGGCCATTTCGGATGAGCAGTTCTTC
TRBJ1-1 | - | TRBV28 | - | CASRPSGNTEAFF | TGTGCCAGCAGGCCCTCGGGGAACACTGAAGCTTTCTTT
TRBJ2-3 | - | TRBV11-1 | - | CASSTGPLFTQYF | TGTGCCAGCAGCACCGGGCCCCTGTTTACGCAGTATTTT